This T cell receptor beta chain was retrieved from a study of T cell repertoires in ileal Crohn's disease. General study findings and limits: Sorted CD8 T cells held more high-frequency clones than CD4.

TCRdb keeps only in-frame clones here, not all; method: immunoSEQ multiplex PCR. The profile shows 9,500 to 12,000 clones, about nine tenths of them singletons. This clone was detected only a few times. The target antigen is unknown. Trimming stripped 4 bases from V and 13 bases from J, with 17 bases between. The CDR3 runs 13 residues. Per germline, CDR1 MGHDK and CDR2 SYGVNS. Time point indicated: inflamed ileum from the surgical specimen. The chain recombines TRBV25-1 with TRBJ2-1; D possibly uses TRBD1 or TRBD2 (6 bases each). The source material was ileal tissue. This clonotype was sampled from an adult with Crohn's disease. For the CDR3, the DNA is TGTGCCAGCAGTGGAGGGGGGAGAGGATTACAGTTCTTC. It specifies CASSGGGRGLQFF. The variable domain in full, with the rest retrieved from reference TRBV25-1 and TRBJ2-1, is EADIYQTPRYLVIGTGKKITLECSQTMGHDKMYWYQQDPGMELHLIHYSYGVNSTEKGDLSSESTVSRIRTEHFPLTLESARPSHTSQYLCASSGGGRGLQFFGPGTRLTVL.